This is a list of T cell receptor beta chains from one sample in a study of vaccination and CD4 T cells after COVID-19. Their antigens are not known. TCRdb redid the calling of the PCR reads with MiXCR, one entry per CDR3 protein. The sample holds approximately 9,600 distinct CDR3 sequences, 48% seen once. Sequencing input: CD4+ T cells from blood, cultured in vitro. The receptors shown here come from a human donor in good health. The CDR3 runs from the conserved cysteine through the conserved F or W. A D gene is named only where the DNA matches it firmly. Size is stated for part of the rows, as once, few or many counts, or as a class when the clone is expanded.

size: few; J: TRBJ2-2; D: NA; V: TRBV7-2; CDR3: CASSLGPGDTGELFF; DNA: TGTGCCAGCAGCTTAGGCCCAGGGGACACCGGGGAGCTGTTTTTT
size: NA; J: TRBJ2-5; D: NA; V: TRBV7-2; CDR3: CASSLDRGREYF; DNA: TGTGCCAGCAGCTTAGATAGGGGAAGGGAGTACTTC
size: NA; J: TRBJ1-3; D: NA; V: TRBV21-1; CDR3: CASSLGDNSGNTIYF; DNA: TGTGCCAGCAGCTTGGGTGATAACTCTGGAAACACCATATATTTT
size: NA; J: TRBJ1-6; D: TRBD1; V: TRBV18; CDR3: CASSQGQTRMSGSPLHF; DNA: TGTGCCAGCTCACAGGGACAGACTAGAATGTCGGGTTCACCCCTCCACTTT
size: NA; J: TRBJ1-1; D: NA; V: TRBV7-7; CDR3: CASSHLRGRLGDEAFF; DNA: TGTGCCAGCAGCCACCTCAGGGGCCGACTCGGGGATGAAGCTTTCTTT
size: NA; J: TRBJ2-5; D: NA; V: TRBV7-2; CDR3: CASSFKIRGRETQYF; DNA: TGTGCCAGCAGCTTCAAGATCCGGGGGCGAGAGACCCAGTACTTC
size: NA; J: TRBJ2-1; D: TRBD2; V: TRBV24-1; CDR3: CATSDLSGGQFF; DNA: TGTGCCACCAGTGATTTGTCGGGGGGTCAGTTCTTC
size: NA; J: TRBJ2-7; D: NA; V: TRBV27; CDR3: CASSCAGTEAYEQYF; DNA: TGTGCCAGCAGTTGCGCTGGGACGGAAGCCTACGAGCAGTACTTC
size: few; J: TRBJ2-7; D: NA; V: TRBV21-1; CDR3: CASTPDRGGNEQYF; DNA: TGTGCCAGCACCCCCGACAGGGGGGGGAACGAGCAGTACTTC
size: NA; J: TRBJ1-5; D: TRBD1; V: TRBV15; CDR3: CATSRKTGGYQPQHF; DNA: TGTGCCACCAGCAGGAAGACAGGGGGGTATCAGCCCCAGCATTTT
size: NA; J: TRBJ2-3; D: NA; V: TRBV27; CDR3: CASSLSERTTDTQYF; DNA: TGTGCCAGCAGTCTATCCGAGAGGACCACAGATACGCAGTATTTT
size: few; J: TRBJ2-5; D: TRBD1; V: TRBV27; CDR3: CASKTGGAETQYF; DNA: TGTGCCAGCAAAACAGGGGGCGCGGAGACCCAGTACTTC
size: NA; J: TRBJ1-1; D: NA; V: TRBV27; CDR3: CASSSYETRAEAFF; DNA: TGTGCCAGCAGTTCCTACGAAACACGGGCGGAGGCTTTCTTT
size: NA; J: TRBJ1-2; D: NA; V: TRBV5-6; CDR3: CASSLEIDVAYGYTF; DNA: TGTGCCAGCAGCTTGGAAATCGACGTTGCCTATGGCTACACCTTC
size: NA; J: TRBJ1-2; D: NA; V: TRBV9; CDR3: CASSVGLSARDYGYTF; DNA: TGTGCCAGCAGCGTAGGTCTGTCCGCGAGAGACTATGGCTACACCTTC
size: NA; J: TRBJ1-2; D: NA; V: TRBV10-2; CDR3: CASRADRYGYTF; DNA: TGCGCCAGCAGGGCAGACAGATATGGCTACACCTTC
size: once; J: TRBJ2-3; D: NA; V: TRBV29-1; CDR3: CSVEGEGSADTQYF; DNA: TGCAGCGTTGAGGGTGAGGGTTCGGCAGATACGCAGTATTTT
size: NA; J: TRBJ2-5; D: TRBD2; V: TRBV7-9; CDR3: CASSFGLAGALQETQYF; DNA: TGTGCCAGCAGCTTCGGACTAGCGGGGGCCCTCCAAGAGACCCAGTACTTC
size: NA; J: TRBJ1-2; D: NA; V: TRBV12-3/TRBV12-4; CDR3: CASSRRRALGRGYTF; DNA: TGTGCCAGCAGCCGGAGGAGAGCCCTTGGGCGTGGCTACACCTTC
size: few; J: TRBJ1-2; D: NA; V: TRBV30; CDR3: CAWSVSGVGYTF; DNA: TGTGCCTGGAGTGTATCCGGGGTTGGCTACACCTTC
size: NA; J: TRBJ2-7; D: NA; V: TRBV19; CDR3: CASSRESSYEQYF; DNA: TGTGCCAGTAGTCGGGAAAGCTCCTACGAGCAGTACTTC
size: NA; J: TRBJ1-1; D: NA; V: TRBV4-2; CDR3: CASSQDLARDTEAFF; DNA: TGTGCCAGCAGCCAAGATTTAGCCAGAGACACTGAAGCTTTCTTT
size: NA; J: TRBJ2-1; D: NA; V: TRBV19; CDR3: CASSIDRSLGRQFF; DNA: TGTGCCAGTAGTATAGATCGGTCCTTAGGGCGACAGTTCTTC
size: few; J: TRBJ1-1; D: NA; V: TRBV20-1; CDR3: CSARDLGGRAEAFF; DNA: TGCAGTGCTAGAGATCTGGGGGGGCGGGCTGAAGCTTTCTTT
size: NA; J: TRBJ1-2; D: NA; V: TRBV19; CDR3: CASRTTATFGYTF; DNA: TGTGCCAGTAGGACGACAGCTACGTTCGGCTACACCTTC
size: few; J: TRBJ1-1; D: TRBD1; V: TRBV6-1; CDR3: CASSRGQVMNTEAFF; DNA: TGTGCCAGCAGTAGGGGACAGGTCATGAACACTGAAGCTTTCTTT
size: NA; J: TRBJ2-1; D: NA; V: TRBV6-4; CDR3: CASTIGGTYNEQFF; DNA: TGTGCCAGCACAATCGGCGGGACCTACAATGAGCAGTTCTTC
size: NA; J: TRBJ2-2; D: TRBD2; V: TRBV20-1; CDR3: CSASRSSGGSTGELFF; DNA: TGCAGTGCTAGCCGGAGTAGCGGGGGTTCCACCGGGGAGCTGTTTTTT
size: few; J: TRBJ1-2; D: TRBD1; V: TRBV29-1; CDR3: CSVGTGGKNYGYTF; DNA: TGCAGCGTGGGGACAGGGGGCAAAAACTATGGCTACACCTTC
size: NA; J: TRBJ2-3; D: NA; V: TRBV28; CDR3: CASFTGGVTDTQYF; DNA: TGTGCCAGCTTTACCGGGGGTGTCACAGATACGCAGTATTTT
size: NA; J: TRBJ1-2; D: NA; V: TRBV7-9; CDR3: CASSLSKNPNYGYTF; DNA: TGTGCCAGCAGCCTATCCAAAAACCCTAACTATGGCTACACCTTC
size: few; J: TRBJ2-5; D: NA; V: TRBV27; CDR3: CASSLWGGGTQYF; DNA: TGTGCCAGCAGTTTATGGGGTGGAGGGACCCAGTACTTC
size: few; J: TRBJ1-5; D: TRBD1; V: TRBV7-8; CDR3: CASSSRTGGSAQPQHF; DNA: TGTGCCAGCAGCTCACGAACAGGGGGCTCGGCTCAGCCCCAGCATTTT
size: NA; J: TRBJ1-1; D: NA; V: TRBV10-3; CDR3: CAITVQDEAFF; DNA: TGTGCCATCACCGTACAAGATGAAGCTTTCTTT
size: few; J: TRBJ1-1; D: NA; V: TRBV6-4; CDR3: CASSASTGLEAFF; DNA: TGTGCCAGCAGTGCCTCTACGGGCCTTGAAGCTTTCTTT
size: few; J: TRBJ2-5; D: TRBD2; V: TRBV6-4; CDR3: CASSDLGGRAAKETQYF; DNA: TGTGCCAGCAGTGACCTTGGGGGGAGGGCGGCGAAAGAGACCCAGTACTTC
size: few; J: TRBJ2-7; D: TRBD2; V: TRBV6-1; CDR3: CASRKVTSGGGRYEQYF; DNA: TGTGCCAGCAGAAAAGTAACTAGCGGGGGGGGAAGGTACGAGCAGTACTTC
size: NA; J: TRBJ1-2; D: NA; V: TRBV27; CDR3: CASRKTVLSGYTF; DNA: TGTGCCAGCAGGAAGACAGTGCTATCTGGCTACACCTTC
size: NA; J: TRBJ2-1; D: TRBD2; V: TRBV20-1; CDR3: CSAGEVGGAYNEQFF; DNA: TGCAGTGCTGGCGAGGTGGGGGGGGCCTACAATGAGCAGTTCTTC
size: NA; J: TRBJ2-1; D: TRBD2; V: TRBV10-3; CDR3: CAISDFGTSGPGNEQFF; DNA: TGTGCCATCAGTGATTTCGGGACTAGCGGCCCTGGCAATGAGCAGTTCTTC
size: NA; J: TRBJ1-1; D: NA; V: TRBV9; CDR3: CASDTGTFGTEAFF; DNA: TGTGCCAGCGACACCGGGACGTTTGGGACTGAAGCTTTCTTT
size: NA; J: TRBJ2-5; D: TRBD1; V: TRBV18; CDR3: CASSSTGGETQYF; DNA: TGTGCCAGCTCGTCGACAGGGGGAGAGACCCAGTACTTC
size: NA; J: TRBJ2-3; D: TRBD2; V: TRBV20-1; CDR3: CSASLSGGNTDTQYF; DNA: TGCAGTGCTAGCCTGAGCGGGGGAAACACAGATACGCAGTATTTT
size: NA; J: TRBJ2-7; D: NA; V: TRBV20-1; CDR3: CSASGQNSYEQYF; DNA: TGCAGTGCTAGTGGACAGAACTCCTACGAGCAGTACTTC
size: NA; J: TRBJ1-1; D: NA; V: TRBV7-9; CDR3: CASSLYSGGTEAFF; DNA: TGTGCCAGCAGCTTATATTCCGGGGGCACTGAAGCTTTCTTT
size: NA; J: TRBJ2-3; D: NA; V: TRBV7-6; CDR3: CASSSGGRIEADTQYF; DNA: TGTGCCAGCAGCTCCGGTGGAAGGATCGAGGCAGATACGCAGTATTTT
size: few; J: TRBJ2-1; D: TRBD2; V: TRBV6-1; CDR3: CASTPGLVINEQFF; DNA: TGTGCCAGCACCCCGGGACTAGTGATCAATGAGCAGTTCTTC
size: NA; J: TRBJ2-7; D: NA; V: TRBV5-1; CDR3: CASSLSTEAYEQYF; DNA: TGCGCCAGCAGCTTAAGTACAGAGGCCTACGAGCAGTACTTC
size: NA; J: TRBJ1-6; D: NA; V: TRBV6-1; CDR3: CASRPRNSPLHF; DNA: TGTGCCAGCAGACCTCGAAATTCACCCCTCCACTTT
size: NA; J: TRBJ1-6; D: NA; V: TRBV12-3/TRBV12-4; CDR3: CASSSYGGNSPLHF; DNA: TGTGCCAGCAGCTCCTACGGGGGGAATTCACCCCTCCACTTT
size: few; J: TRBJ2-7; D: NA; V: TRBV5-1; CDR3: CASSPNRDTTSYEQYF; DNA: TGCGCCAGCAGCCCAAACCGGGACACTACGTCCTACGAGCAGTACTTC
size: few; J: TRBJ1-3; D: NA; V: TRBV20-1; CDR3: CSARKVLSGNTIYF; DNA: TGCAGTGCTAGGAAGGTCCTCTCTGGAAACACCATATATTTT
size: NA; J: TRBJ2-7; D: NA; V: TRBV5-4; CDR3: CASSLGGDYEQYF; DNA: TGTGCCAGCAGCTTGGGAGGTGATTACGAGCAGTACTTC
size: few; J: TRBJ1-5; D: NA; V: TRBV6-1; CDR3: CASRGPIYSNQPQHF; DNA: TGTGCCAGCAGGGGGCCAATATATAGCAATCAGCCCCAGCATTTT
size: NA; J: TRBJ2-1; D: TRBD2; V: TRBV5-4; CDR3: CASSLELLAGAYNEQFF; DNA: TGTGCCAGCAGCTTGGAATTGTTAGCGGGGGCCTACAATGAGCAGTTCTTC